This T cell receptor (beta chain) is drawn from a study of graft-versus-host responses after intestinal transplantation. General study results and limits: Analysis identified GvH clones in recipient marrow, with some appearing first in ileum or blood.

Profiling relied on immunoSEQ multiplex PCR, and the TCRdb table lists in-frame clones only, not all of them. The sample holds tens of thousands of clones, approximately 91% seen once. Graft tissue processing released intraepithelial and lamina propria lymphocytes. As to this clone: Its antigen is currently unknown.

Germline V gene sequence: CDR1 SGHTA, CDR2 FQGTGA. This CDR3 has 15 residues. The sequence was obtained from a human patient who received an intestinal transplant, so some T cells may come from the graft donor. Specimen: ileum tissue, collected approximately 370 days after transplant. This chain joins TRBV7-3 and TRBJ1-2, with a weak D call TRBD1 (6 bases). The CDR3, as DNA: TGTGCATCGGAGCAGGGGAATCAAACGGCCTATGGCTACACCTTC. Translating gives CASEQGNQTAYGYTF.